The rows below give T cell receptor beta chains drawn from one sample of a study of OX40 agonist ivuxolimab in advanced cancers. Sequencing was performed with immunoSEQ multiplex PCR; in TCRdb, only in-frame clones are kept and a portion is missing. Among tens of thousands of clones listed, roughly 87% were seen once. The specimen comprised CD4+ or CD8+ T cells sorted from blood, sampled in a trial of the OX40 agonist ivuxolimab. Receptor source: an adult with an advanced solid tumor such as melanoma, head and neck, liver or kidney cancer. The CDR3 runs from the conserved cysteine through the conserved F or W. Fields, in order: D gene, J gene, V gene, clone size, CDR3 length, CDR3 DNA, CDR3 protein. A D gene is named only where the DNA matches it firmly. A clone size is listed for some rows: how often the clone was seen (once, few, many), or a class if it is expanded.

. | TRBJ1-2 | TRBV18 | . | 13 | TGTGCCAGCTCACCAATCAGGCTGTATGGCTACACCTTC | CASSPIRLYGYTF
TRBD2 | TRBJ2-1 | TRBV5-4 | . | 15 | TGTGCCAGCAGTCCCGAGTGGGCTAGCGGCAATGAGCAGTTCTTC | CASSPEWASGNEQFF
TRBD1 | TRBJ2-3 | TRBV25-1 | . | 17 | TGTGCCAGCAGTGACGACAGGGGAGGAGTGGGCACAGATACGCAGTATTTT | CASSDDRGGVGTDTQYF
. | TRBJ2-3 | TRBV19 | . | 14 | TGTGCCAGTAGTATCAATGGGAGGCCAGATACGCAGTATTTT | CASSINGRPDTQYF
TRBD2 | TRBJ2-2 | TRBV10-2 | . | 16 | TGCGCCAGCACCGACCCCACGGGGGGGGCCACCGGGGAGCTGTTTTTT | CASTDPTGGATGELFF
. | TRBJ2-3 | TRBV4-2 | . | 16 | TGTGCCAGCAGCCCTCAAAGGTGGGGGGGCACAGATACGCAGTATTTT | CASSPQRWGGTDTQYF
TRBD1 | TRBJ1-1 | TRBV5-1 | . | 15 | TGCGCCAGCAGCTTGGAACAGGGGGTGTCCTCTGAAGCTTTCTTT | CASSLEQGVSSEAFF
. | TRBJ1-4 | TRBV19 | . | 13 | TGTGCCAGTAGTATTCGTTCCACTGAAAAACTGTTTTTT | CASSIRSTEKLFF
. | TRBJ2-7 | TRBV27 | . | 15 | TGTGCCAGCAGTTTTCAAGGGATAAACCCCTACGAGCAGTACTTC | CASSFQGINPYEQYF
TRBD1 | TRBJ1-5 | TRBV7-9 | . | 15 | TGTGCCAGCGGACCTACCGGGACAGAAAATCAGCCCCAGCATTTT | CASGPTGTENQPQHF
TRBD1 | TRBJ1-5 | TRBV7-8 | . | 14 | TGTGCCAGCAGCCAAGACAGGGAAGGTCAGCCCCAGCATTTT | CASSQDREGQPQHF
. | TRBJ2-6 | TRBV7-6 | . | 16 | TGTGCCAGCAGCTTAGCTGGAAGCTCTGGGGCCAACGTCCTGACTTTC | CASSLAGSSGANVLTF
. | TRBJ1-5 | TRBV6-1 | . | 14 | TGTGCCAGCAGTGAGGGAGATTGGGTTCAGCCCCAGCATTTT | CASSEGDWVQPQHF
. | TRBJ2-7 | TRBV30 | . | 12 | TGTGCCTGGGCCATGGGGCTTTACGAGCAGTACTTC | CAWAMGLYEQYF
TRBD2 | TRBJ2-1 | TRBV10-1 | few | 13 | TGCGCCAGCAGTGACGGGGGGGGAAATGAGCAGTTCTTC | CASSDGGGNEQFF
. | TRBJ1-2 | TRBV30 | . | 18 | TGTGCCTGGAGTCCTATAGGGGCATCCCGCGGTCCTAACTATGGCTACACCTTC | CAWSPIGASRGPNYGYTF
. | TRBJ2-5 | TRBV10-3 | . | 14 | TGTGCCATCAGTGAACGGGGTAATCGAGAGACCCAGTACTTC | CAISERGNRETQYF
TRBD2 | TRBJ2-1 | TRBV5-1 | . | 15 | TGCGCCAGCAGCTTGGATAGCGGGAGCTACAATGAGCAGTTCTTC | CASSLDSGSYNEQFF
. | TRBJ1-1 | TRBV7-3 | . | 12 | TGTGCCAGCAGCCCCGGTCTGGGGGAAGCTTTCTTT | CASSPGLGEAFF
. | TRBJ1-1 | TRBV27 | . | 14 | TGTGCCAGCAGTTTACAGGGCTGGAACACTGAAGCTTTCTTT | CASSLQGWNTEAFF
. | TRBJ1-5 | TRBV19 | . | 14 | TGTGCCAGTAGGCCCAGAGGGAGCAATCAGCCCCAGCATTTT | CASRPRGSNQPQHF